This T cell receptor (beta chain) was found in a study of liver allograft versus peripheral blood T cells (TCRdb year 2020). In the study overall: In liver transplant recipients, the study looked at T cell receptor repertoires in the peripheral blood and set them against the repertoires found within the transplanted livers. What the authors observed across the whole study: T cell receptor repertoires inside liver allografts were reported to differ from those detected in peripheral blood.

Sequencing was performed on an Illumina MiSeq. TCRdb took the public reads, trimmed them with fastp at Q25, ran MiXCR for clone calling and kept in-frame beta chains. Every entry covers one CDR3 protein and lists the most common genes and DNA from its rows. This sample holds approximately 6,600 distinct CDR3 sequences; 17% were observed only once. About 3.1% of the sample comes from the top ten. Based on the germline V gene (reference sequence), the CDR1 and CDR2 sequences are SEHNR and FQNEAQ. Ends trimmed: V by 5 bases, J by 5 bases; bases unmatched to a gene: 8. The CDR3 measures 16 amino acids from cysteine to phenylalanine. Only CDR3 DNA is held: 48 bases, read in frame from base 1. This clonotype was seen more than once but under ten times. There is no known antigen for this receptor. Base qualities were left out, and no much larger clone turns up one base away.

Recombination connected TRBV7-9 to TRBJ2-5; 13 of the junction bases match TRBD2. The sequence derives from a human patient who had a liver transplant. After a transplant, the graft donor may have provided part of the T cells. This receptor carries the CDR3 CASSRLTSGGIETQYF. The DNA is as follows: TGTGCCAGCAGCCGCTTGACTAGCGGGGGGATTGAGACCCAGTACTTC. The CDR3 plus the reference TRBV7-9 and TRBJ2-5 genes for the other parts give the full variable domain: DTGVSQNPRHKITKRGQNVTFRCDPISEHNRLYWYRQTLGQGPEFLTYFQNEAQLEKSRLLSDRFSAERPKGSFSTLEIQRTEQGDSAMYLCASSRLTSGGIETQYFGPGTRLLVL.